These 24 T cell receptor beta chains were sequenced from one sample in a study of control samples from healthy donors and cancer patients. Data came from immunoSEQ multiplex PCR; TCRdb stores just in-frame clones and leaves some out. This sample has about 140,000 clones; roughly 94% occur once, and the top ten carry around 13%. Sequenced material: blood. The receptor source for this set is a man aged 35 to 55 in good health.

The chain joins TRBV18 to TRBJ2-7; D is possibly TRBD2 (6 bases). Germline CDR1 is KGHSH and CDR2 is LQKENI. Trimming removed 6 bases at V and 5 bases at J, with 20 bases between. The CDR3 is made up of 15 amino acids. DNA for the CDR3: TGTGCCAGCTCCCCCTTGGGAGAGGGACTGAACGAGCAGTACTTC. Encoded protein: CASSPLGEGLNEQYF.

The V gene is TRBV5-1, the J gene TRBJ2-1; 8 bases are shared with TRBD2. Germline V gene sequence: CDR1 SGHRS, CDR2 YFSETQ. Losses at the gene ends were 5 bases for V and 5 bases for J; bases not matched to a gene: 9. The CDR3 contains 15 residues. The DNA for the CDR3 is TGCGCCAGCAGACACACTAGCGGCCTAAACAATGAGCAGTTCTTC. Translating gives CASRHTSGLNNEQFF.

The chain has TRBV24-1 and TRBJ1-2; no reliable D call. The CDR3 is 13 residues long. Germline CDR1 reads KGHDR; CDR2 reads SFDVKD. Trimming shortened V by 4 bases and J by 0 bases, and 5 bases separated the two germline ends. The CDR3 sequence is CATSDQPNYGYTF. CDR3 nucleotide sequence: TGTGCCACCAGTGACCAACCTAACTATGGCTACACCTTC.

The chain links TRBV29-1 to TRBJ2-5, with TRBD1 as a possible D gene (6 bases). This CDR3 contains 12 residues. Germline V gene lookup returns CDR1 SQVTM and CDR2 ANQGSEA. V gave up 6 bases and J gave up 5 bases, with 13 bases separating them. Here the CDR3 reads CSVATGGETQYF. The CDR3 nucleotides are TGCAGCGTCGCGACAGGTGGGGAGACCCAGTACTTC.

The CDR3 here is CASSLLAGGSPGELFF. As DNA, the CDR3 is TGCGCCAGCAGCTTGCTTGCGGGGGGATCCCCCGGGGAGCTGTTTTTT. The rearrangement joins TRBV5-1 to TRBJ2-2, with 8 nucleotides matching TRBD2. The V gene end was trimmed by 1 base and the J gene end by 6 bases; junction bases not matched to a gene: 8. The CDR3 totals 16 residues. CDR1 is SGHRS, CDR2 YFSETQ, per germline.

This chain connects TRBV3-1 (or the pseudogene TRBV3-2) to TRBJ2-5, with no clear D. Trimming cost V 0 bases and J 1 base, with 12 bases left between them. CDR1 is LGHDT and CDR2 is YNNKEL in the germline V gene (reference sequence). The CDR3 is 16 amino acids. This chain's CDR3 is CASSQDVGFGQETQYF. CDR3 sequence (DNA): TGTGCCAGCAGCCAAGATGTAGGTTTTGGCCAAGAGACCCAGTACTTC.

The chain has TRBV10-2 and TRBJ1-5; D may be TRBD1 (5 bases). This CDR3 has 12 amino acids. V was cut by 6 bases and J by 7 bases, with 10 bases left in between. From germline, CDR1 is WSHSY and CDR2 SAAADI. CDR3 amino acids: CASSPGEQPQHF. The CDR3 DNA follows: TGCGCCAGCAGCCCGGGGGAGCAGCCCCAGCATTTT.

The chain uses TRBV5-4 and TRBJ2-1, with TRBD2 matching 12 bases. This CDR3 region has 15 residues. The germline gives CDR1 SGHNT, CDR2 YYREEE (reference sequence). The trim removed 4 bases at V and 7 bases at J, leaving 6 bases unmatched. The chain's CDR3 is CASSLRTSGMNEQFF. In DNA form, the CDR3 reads TGTGCCAGCAGCCTTCGGACTAGCGGGATGAATGAGCAGTTCTTC.

The CDR3 DNA reads as TGTGCCAGCAGCGTAGCCACAGGGTTTTCCTACGAGCAGTACTTC. Translated: CASSVATGFSYEQYF. V and J are TRBV5-5 and TRBJ2-7; maybe TRBD1 (6 bases). V lost 4 bases, J lost 1 base, and 15 bases lay in between. Germline loops: CDR1 SGHKS, CDR2 YYEKEE (reference sequence). The CDR3 runs to 15 residues.

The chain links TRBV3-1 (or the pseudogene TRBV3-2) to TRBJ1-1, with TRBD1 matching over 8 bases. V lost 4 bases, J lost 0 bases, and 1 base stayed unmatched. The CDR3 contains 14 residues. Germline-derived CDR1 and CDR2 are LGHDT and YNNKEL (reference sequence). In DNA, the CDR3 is TGTGCCAGCAGCCGGGGACAGGTGAACACTGAAGCTTTCTTT. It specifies CASSRGQVNTEAFF.

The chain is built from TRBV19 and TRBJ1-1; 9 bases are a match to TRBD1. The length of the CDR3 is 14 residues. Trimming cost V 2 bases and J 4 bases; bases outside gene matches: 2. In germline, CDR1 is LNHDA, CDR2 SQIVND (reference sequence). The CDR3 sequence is CASSITGGGTEAFF. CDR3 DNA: TGTGCCAGTAGTATAACAGGGGGCGGCACTGAAGCTTTCTTT. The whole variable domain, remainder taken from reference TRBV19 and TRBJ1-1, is DGGITQSPKYLFRKEGQNVTLSCEQNLNHDAMYWYRQDPGQGLRLIYYSQIVNDFQKGDIAEGYSVSREKKESFPLTVTSAQKNPTAFYLCASSITGGGTEAFFGQGTRLTVV.

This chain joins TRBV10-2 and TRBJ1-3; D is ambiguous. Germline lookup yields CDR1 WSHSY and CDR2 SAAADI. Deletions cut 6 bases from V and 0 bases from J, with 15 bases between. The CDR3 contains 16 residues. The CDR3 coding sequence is TGCGCCAGCAGGCCCTCCCTCCTGAGCTCTGGAAACACCATATATTTT. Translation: CASRPSLLSSGNTIYF.

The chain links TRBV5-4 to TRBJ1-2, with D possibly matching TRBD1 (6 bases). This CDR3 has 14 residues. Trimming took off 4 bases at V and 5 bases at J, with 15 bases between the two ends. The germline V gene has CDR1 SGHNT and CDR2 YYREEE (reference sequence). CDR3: CASSDRTVPYGYTF. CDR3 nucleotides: TGTGCCAGCAGCGACCGGACAGTCCCTTATGGCTACACCTTC.

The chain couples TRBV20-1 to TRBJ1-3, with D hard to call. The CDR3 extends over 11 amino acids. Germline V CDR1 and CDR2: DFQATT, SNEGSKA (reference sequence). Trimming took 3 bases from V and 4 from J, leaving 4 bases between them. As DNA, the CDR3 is TGCAGTGCTAGCAACGGAAACACCATATATTTT. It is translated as CSASNGNTIYF.

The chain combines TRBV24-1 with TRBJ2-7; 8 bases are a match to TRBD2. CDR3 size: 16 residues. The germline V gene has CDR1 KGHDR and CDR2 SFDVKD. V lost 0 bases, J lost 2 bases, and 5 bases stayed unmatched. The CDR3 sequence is CATSDLKREPTYEQYF. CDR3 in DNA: TGTGCCACCAGTGATTTGAAGCGGGAGCCAACCTACGAGCAGTACTTC.

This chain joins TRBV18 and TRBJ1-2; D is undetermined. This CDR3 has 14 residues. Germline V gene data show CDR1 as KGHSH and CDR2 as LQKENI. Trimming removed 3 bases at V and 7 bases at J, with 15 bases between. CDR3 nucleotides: TGTGCCAGCTCACCGTCTCCGCAATCGGGTGGCTACACCTTC. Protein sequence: CASSPSPQSGGYTF.

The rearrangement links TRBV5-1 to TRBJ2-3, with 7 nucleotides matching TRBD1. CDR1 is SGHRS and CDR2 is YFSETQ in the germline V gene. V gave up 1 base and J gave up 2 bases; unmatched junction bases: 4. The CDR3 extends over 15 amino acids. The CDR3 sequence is CASSLWGQTTDTQYF. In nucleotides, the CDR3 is TGCGCCAGCAGCTTGTGGGGACAGACCACAGATACGCAGTATTTT.

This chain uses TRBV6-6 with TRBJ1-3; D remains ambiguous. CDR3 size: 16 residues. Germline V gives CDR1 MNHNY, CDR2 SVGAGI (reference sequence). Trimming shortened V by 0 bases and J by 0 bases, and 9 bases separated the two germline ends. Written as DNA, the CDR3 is TGTGCCAGCAGTTACTCGACGGACTACTCTGGAAACACCATATATTTT. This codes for CASSYSTDYSGNTIYF.

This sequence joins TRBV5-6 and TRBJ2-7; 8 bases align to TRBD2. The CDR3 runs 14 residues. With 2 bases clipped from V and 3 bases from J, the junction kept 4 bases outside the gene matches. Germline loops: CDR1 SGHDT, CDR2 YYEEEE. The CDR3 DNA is TGTGCCAGCAGCTTCATGGGACTAGTCTACGAGCAGTACTTC. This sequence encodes CASSFMGLVYEQYF.

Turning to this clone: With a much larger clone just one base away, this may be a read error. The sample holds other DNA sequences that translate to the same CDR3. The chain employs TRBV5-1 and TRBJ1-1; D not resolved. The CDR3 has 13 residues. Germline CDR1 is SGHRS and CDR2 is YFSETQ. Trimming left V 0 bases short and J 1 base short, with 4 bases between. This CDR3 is CASSLAGNTEAFF. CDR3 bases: TGCGCCAGCAGCTTGGCGGGGAACACTGAAGCTTTCTTT.

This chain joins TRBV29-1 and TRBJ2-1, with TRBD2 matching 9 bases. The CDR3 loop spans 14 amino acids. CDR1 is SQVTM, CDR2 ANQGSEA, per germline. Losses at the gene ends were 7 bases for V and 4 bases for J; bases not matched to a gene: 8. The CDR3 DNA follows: TGCAGCGGGGGGCCTAGCGGGGTTTACAATGAGCAGTTCTTC. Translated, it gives CSGGPSGVYNEQFF.

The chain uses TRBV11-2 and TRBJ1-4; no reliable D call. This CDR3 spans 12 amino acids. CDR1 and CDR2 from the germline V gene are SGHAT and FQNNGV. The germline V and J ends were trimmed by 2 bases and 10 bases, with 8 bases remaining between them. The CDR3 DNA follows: TGTGCCAGCAGCTTATCCCCCGGAAAACTGTTTTTT. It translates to CASSLSPGKLFF. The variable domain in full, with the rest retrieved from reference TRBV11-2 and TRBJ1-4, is EAGVAQSPRYKIIEKRQSVAFWCNPISGHATLYWYQQILGQGPKLLIQFQNNGVVDDSQLPKDRFSAERLKGVDSTLKIQPAKLEDSAVYLCASSLSPGKLFFGSGTQLSVL.

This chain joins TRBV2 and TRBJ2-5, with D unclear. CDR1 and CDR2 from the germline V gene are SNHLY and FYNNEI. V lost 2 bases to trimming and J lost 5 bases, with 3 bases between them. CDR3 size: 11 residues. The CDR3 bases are TGTGCCAGCAGTGAATCCGAGACCCAGTACTTC. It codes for CASSESETQYF.

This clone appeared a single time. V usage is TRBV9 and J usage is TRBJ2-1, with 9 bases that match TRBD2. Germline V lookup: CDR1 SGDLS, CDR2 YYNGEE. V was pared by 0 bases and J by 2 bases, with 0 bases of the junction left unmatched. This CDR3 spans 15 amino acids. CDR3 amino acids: CASSVGGRAYNEQFF. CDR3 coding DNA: TGTGCCAGCAGCGTAGGCGGGAGGGCCTACAATGAGCAGTTCTTC.